Listed below are T cell receptor beta chains from one sample, sequenced in a study of cytomegalovirus exposure and HLA in healthy donors. The method was immunoSEQ multiplex PCR; TCRdb's version includes in-frame clones alone and lacks a portion of them. The data contain fewer than 350,000 clones, around 89% of them singletons. The source material was PBMCs. The receptors were sampled from a woman younger than 30 in good health and CMV-seronegative. The CDR3 runs from the conserved cysteine through the conserved F or W. A D gene is named only where the DNA matches it firmly.

V gene	D gene	CDR3 protein
TRBV28	NA	CASSPGETYTDTQYF
TRBV7-9	TRBD1	CASSLAGGGYGYTF
TRBV28	NA	CASSLPGGPSTDTQYF
TRBV2	NA	CASSESAGGTLSPGEQFF
TRBV5-8	TRBD2	CASSWRTSGRASTDTQYF
TRBV30	NA	CAWSVLGTPEKLFF
TRBV10-3	TRBD2	CAISSTGTSGRPGYEQYF
TRBV27	NA	CASSPADEDTEAFF
TRBV5-1	NA	CASSLAKRSSHQETQYF
TRBV23-1	NA	CASSHPFLKQYF
TRBV4-2	TRBD1	CASSQPGGQGPADYEQYF
TRBV27	TRBD1	CASRSPGTGDYGYTF
TRBV4-1	NA	CASSQGGLIQETQYF
TRBV4-3	TRBD2	CASSLSIGLAIYEQYF
TRBV19	NA	CASSMVAEVVNNEQFF
TRBV25-1	TRBD2	CASSEKEREYYNEQFF
TRBV6-5	NA	CASSRQGGDYEQYF
TRBV5-1	NA	CASSLGQTNTEAFF
TRBV21-1	NA	CATTLGGNEQFF
TRBV10-2	TRBD1	CASSGGQGYEQYF
TRBV4-1	NA	CASSQPRTAYNSPLHF
TRBV7-8	TRBD2	CASSPSGTAYEQYF
TRBV2	NA	CASHTYSNQPQHF
TRBV6-5	NA	CASSSTGFMNTEAFF
TRBV19	TRBD2	CASSIASGSFHEQYF